This T cell receptor beta chain came from a study of cytomegalovirus exposure and HLA in healthy donors. The primer mix had 60 Vbeta and 13 Jbeta primers. The repertoire was sequenced with immunoSEQ multiplex PCR; TCRdb's copy has only in-frame clones and lacks some. Among about 190,000 clones, 75% to 80% were seen once, and the ten largest hold roughly 2.1%. Sequencing was done on a sample of PBMCs. The origin of this receptor is a woman aged 25 to 39 in good health and CMV-seropositive.

The CDR3 DNA reads TGTGCCAGTAGACGTACCGAGGACACTGAAGCTTTCTTT. It specifies CASRRTEDTEAFF. This sequence joins TRBV19 and TRBJ1-1; D is unclear. With 6 bases removed from V and 3 bases from J, the gap between germline ends came to 11 bases. This CDR3 has 13 amino acids. Germline values: CDR1 LNHDA, CDR2 SQIVND (reference sequence).